This TCR beta chain comes out of a study of OX40 agonist ivuxolimab in advanced cancers. V was pared by 4 bases and J by 3 bases, with 4 bases of the junction left unmatched. The CDR3 spans 15 residues. Germline V CDR1 and CDR2: MNHEY, SVGAGI. Assay used: immunoSEQ multiplex PCR; TCRdb lists only in-frame clones, some missing. The data contain roughly 62,000 clones, approximately 84% of them seen just once; the ten biggest clones take up approximately 4.7%. This clone has a single count. The origin of this receptor is an adult with an advanced solid tumor such as melanoma, head and neck, liver or kidney cancer. Source: CD4+ or CD8+ T cells sorted from blood, taken in a trial of the OX40 agonist ivuxolimab. J is TRBJ2-1 and V is TRBV6-5; 9 bases align to TRBD2. The chain's CDR3 is CASSFSGRFYNEQFF. In DNA, the CDR3 is TGTGCCAGCAGTTTCAGCGGGAGGTTCTACAATGAGCAGTTCTTC.